This T cell receptor (beta chain) was found in a study of OX40 agonist ivuxolimab in advanced cancers. Study in general: Eligibility admitted prior anti-PD-1, anti-PD-L1 or anti-CTLA-4 therapy; around 41% had some.

As concerns this clone: Antigen unknown.

Findings and caveats of the study: No determination was made of the antigen specificity of the expanded peripheral T cells.

Using immunoSEQ multiplex PCR, the repertoire was profiled, and TCRdb retains in-frame clones only, with some absent. The data contain tens of thousands of clones, more than 85% of them seen just once; the ten biggest clones take up around 1.1%. This CDR3 contains 13 residues. The V end lost 0 bases, the J end lost 5 bases, and 9 bases lay between the germline ends. Germline CDR1 SGHRS, CDR2 YFSETQ. This sample comprised CD4+ or CD8+ T cells sorted from blood, obtained in a trial of the OX40 agonist ivuxolimab. The TCR originated in an adult with an advanced solid tumor such as melanoma, head and neck, liver or kidney cancer. V usage is TRBV5-1 and J usage is TRBJ2-7; D not certain. The CDR3 DNA reads TGCGCCAGCAGCTTGGGCCGGTATAACGAGCAGTACTTC. Translated, it gives CASSLGRYNEQYF.